Each of the 4 T cell receptor beta chains below was sequenced from the same sample in a study of breast tumors, draining lymph nodes, adjacent tissues. Samples came from axillary lymph nodes draining the breast cancer. TCRdb passed the multiplex PCR reads through MiXCR, listing each CDR3 protein once. This table holds about 270,000 distinct CDR3 sequences, roughly 30% found once. Sequenced sample: axillary lymph node tissue. These receptors all stem from a female donor with breast cancer. Some clones in this sample may be carry-over from other donors' samples.

This clonotype appeared a few times. This rearrangement joins TRBV11-2 to TRBJ2-1; 7 nucleotides align to TRBD2. CDR3 length: 16 amino acids. V lost 2 bases and J lost 5; bases outside the gene matches: 9. Germline CDR1 is SGHAT and CDR2 is FQNNGV. The CDR3 DNA is TGTGCCAGCAGCTTAATGGCGGCTAGCGGAAACAATGAGCAGTTCTTC. This sequence encodes CASSLMAASGNNEQFF.

Comments on this clonotype: A much larger clone lies a single base off, so this may be a read error. The V gene is TRBV5-1, the J gene TRBJ1-4; D perhaps matches TRBD1 (5 bases). The germline gives CDR1 SGHRS, CDR2 YFSETQ. The CDR3 sequence is 14 residues long. The CDR3 nucleotides are TGCGCCAGCAGCAGAGACAGTCCTAATGACAAACTGTTTTTT. This encodes CASSRDSPNDKLFF.

This clonotype was detected ten times or more. The chain is built from TRBV2 and TRBJ2-3; D may be TRBD2 (6 bases). Trimming pared 7 bases from V and 3 bases from J, leaving 14 bases between. From germline, CDR1 is SNHLY and CDR2 FYNNEI. The CDR3 sequence is 14 residues long. The CDR3 spells CASIFPGETDTQYF. The CDR3, as DNA: TGTGCCAGCATTTTTCCGGGGGAGACAGATACGCAGTATTTT.

Points on this clonotype: A read error may account for a junction end that differs from germline. V and J are TRBV28 and TRBJ2-7; 9 nucleotides line up with TRBD2. The CDR3 is made up of 15 amino acids. Germline assignment: CDR1 MDHEN and CDR2 SYDVKM. The CDR3 bases are TGTGCCAGCAGTGCTGCACTAGCGGGCGTCTACGGGCAGTACTTC. It yields the protein CASSAALAGVYGQYF. The whole variable domain, remainder taken from reference TRBV28 and TRBJ2-7, is DVKVTQSSRYLVKRTGEKVFLECVQDMDHENMFWYRQDPGLGLRLIYFSYDVKMKEKGDIPEGYSVSREKKERFSLILESASTNQTSMYLCASSAALAGVYGQYFGPGTRLTVT.